Following are 14 T cell receptor beta chains from one sample sequenced in a study of T cells in Graves' hyperthyroidism and ophthalmopathy. Authors of the study amplified TCR beta CDR3 regions from RNA transcripts. The TCR CDR3 was amplified in a first-round RT-PCR using the HTBI primer set. MiXCR was run by TCRdb on the multiplex PCR reads, yielding one entry per CDR3 protein. Of 250,000 to 300,000 distinct CDR3 sequences in the sample, roughly 14% were seen once. What was sequenced was blood. The receptors stem from a woman aged 35 to 49 with Graves' hyperthyroidism that later progressed to Graves' ophthalmopathy.

This clonotype has more than one count but fewer than ten. The CDR3 is CSASLVVNEQFF. CDR3 nucleotide sequence: TGCAGTGCTAGTCTAGTGGTGAATGAGCAGTTCTTC. This rearrangement joins TRBV20-1 to TRBJ2-1, with no clear D. Germline lookup yields CDR1 DFQATT and CDR2 SNEGSKA (reference sequence). CDR3 length: 12 residues. V dropped 3 bases and J dropped 7 bases, with 10 bases sitting between them.

CDR3 loop: CASSVGQGYNEKLFF. The CDR3 DNA sequence: TGTGCCAGCAGCGTGGGACAGGGCTATAATGAAAAACTGTTTTTT. The gene calls are TRBV7-9 and TRBJ1-4; 9 nucleotides align to TRBD1. V was pared by 5 bases and J by 4 bases, with 5 bases of the junction left unmatched. The V gene's germline CDR1 is SEHNR and CDR2 FQNEAQ (reference sequence). This CDR3 has 15 amino acids.

This clonotype showed up just a few times. This rearrangement joins TRBV9 to TRBJ2-1; 10 positions agree with TRBD2. CDR3 size: 15 residues. Germline V gene data show CDR1 as SGDLS and CDR2 as YYNGEE. V was clipped by 3 bases and J by 3 bases; unmatched bases: 3. The DNA for the CDR3 is TGTGCCAGCAGCGGGACTAGCGGTATCTACAATGAGCAGTTCTTC. Its translation is CASSGTSGIYNEQFF.

The chain recombines TRBV10-1 with TRBJ1-4, with 9 nucleotides matching TRBD1. The trim removed 6 bases at V and 4 bases at J, leaving 12 bases unmatched. The CDR3 runs to 17 residues. From germline, CDR1 is WNHNN and CDR2 SYGVQD (reference sequence). DNA for the CDR3: TGCGCCAGCAGCTCCGGGACAGGGAGCGGGGATAATGAAAAACTGTTTTTT. Amino acid sequence: CASSSGTGSGDNEKLFF.

The chain couples TRBV5-8 to TRBJ1-5; D perhaps matches TRBD1 (6 bases). The CDR3 sequence is 16 residues long. Germline V gene sequence: CDR1 SGHTS, CDR2 YDEGEE. Trimming stripped 0 bases from V and 0 bases from J, with 10 bases between. The CDR3 sequence: CASSLGQVYSNQPQHF. CDR3 coding DNA: TGTGCCAGCAGCTTGGGACAGGTCTATAGCAATCAGCCCCAGCATTTT.

This clonotype has a count of ten or more. The V call is TRBV30, the J call TRBJ2-7, with TRBD1 as a possible D gene (6 bases). Trimming left V 5 bases short and J 3 bases short, with 14 bases between. CDR1 and CDR2 from the germline V gene are GTSNPN and SVGIG (reference sequence). This CDR3 spans 13 amino acids. The CDR3 nucleotides are TGTGCCTGGGAAGATGGGGGCGGCTACGAGCAGTACTTC. Its protein is CAWEDGGGYEQYF.

This clonotype has just a few counts. The rearrangement joins TRBV9 to TRBJ1-3, with D uncertain. The CDR3 contains 13 residues. Germline values: CDR1 SGDLS, CDR2 YYNGEE. With 3 bases removed from V and 3 bases from J, the gap between germline ends came to 7 bases. This CDR3 reads CASSADVGNTIYF. In DNA form, the CDR3 reads TGTGCCAGCAGCGCCGACGTTGGAAACACCATATATTTT.

At least ten counts were recorded for this clonotype. This chain connects TRBV25-1 to TRBJ2-5; tentative D call: TRBD1 (6 bases). CDR1 is MGHDK, CDR2 SYGVNS, per germline. V lost 6 bases and J lost 6, with 20 bases in between. This CDR3 comprises 15 residues. The CDR3 coding sequence is TGTGCCAGCAGCTATACAGGGACCCAGCGGAAGACCCAGTACTTC. It codes for CASSYTGTQRKTQYF.

In its sample, this clonotype was seen many times. The CDR3 loop is CASSLKGQNYGYTF. The CDR3 DNA sequence: TGTGCCAGCAGTTTAAAAGGACAGAACTATGGCTACACCTTC. The rearrangement uses TRBV27 and TRBJ1-2; D is perhaps TRBD1 (6 bases). Germline values: CDR1 MNHEY, CDR2 SMNVEV (reference sequence). The CDR3 has 14 amino acids. Trimming removed 2 bases from V and 2 bases from J, with 9 bases in between.

The table lists this clonotype with many counts. This sequence joins TRBV28 and TRBJ1-5; D is perhaps TRBD1 (5 bases). The germline V and J ends were trimmed by 7 bases and 9 bases, with 22 bases remaining between them. CDR1 and CDR2 from the germline V gene are MDHEN and SYDVKM. This CDR3 has 15 amino acids. The CDR3 protein is CASINRDLKRRPQHF. CDR3 bases: TGTGCCAGCATTAACCGGGACCTAAAGCGGAGGCCCCAGCATTTT. The full variable domain, in which reference TRBV28 and TRBJ1-5 provide the parts outside the CDR3, is DVKVTQSSRYLVKRTGEKVFLECVQDMDHENMFWYRQDPGLGLRLIYFSYDVKMKEKGDIPEGYSVSREKKERFSLILESASTNQTSMYLCASINRDLKRRPQHFGDGTRLSIL.

This clonotype was seen at least ten times. This chain connects TRBV7-2 to TRBJ2-1; TRBD2 agrees at 7 bases. Trimming at V came to 3 bases and at J to 6 bases, leaving 8 bases not matched to a gene. CDR1 is SGHTA, CDR2 FQGNSA, per germline. The CDR3 runs 15 residues. CDR3 DNA sequence: TGTGCCAGCAGCTTCAAATCGGGAGGCCGCAATGAGCAGTTCTTC. Amino acid sequence: CASSFKSGGRNEQFF.

This clonotype appeared many times. The rearrangement uses TRBV7-2 and TRBJ2-3; 8 positions agree with TRBD2. The CDR3 is 16 residues long. Germline V gene data show CDR1 as SGHTA and CDR2 as FQGNSA. V trimming: 1 base; J trimming: 4 bases; junction bases outside the gene matches: 7. This CDR3 reads CASSLGREVGADTQYF. The CDR3 nucleotides read TGTGCCAGCAGCTTAGGGCGGGAGGTGGGGGCAGATACGCAGTATTTT.

This clonotype was seen only a few times. V and J are TRBV19 and TRBJ2-3; D might be TRBD1 or TRBD2, each matching 5 bases. The V end was cut by 3 bases, the J end by 3 bases, with 16 bases between. The CDR3 is made up of 16 amino acids. Per germline, CDR1 LNHDA and CDR2 SQIVND (reference sequence). DNA of the CDR3: TGTGCCAGTAGTATCGGGACCCGGTTAGTGACAGATACGCAGTATTTT. It specifies CASSIGTRLVTDTQYF.

V and J are TRBV4-2 and TRBJ2-1, with D maybe TRBD2 (7 bases). Germline assignment: CDR1 LGHNA and CDR2 YNFKEQ. V was pared by 1 base and J by 2 bases, with 21 bases between. There are 19 residues in the CDR3. The CDR3 nucleotides read TGTGCCAGCAGCCAAGCAGAGGGGGAGGGCCCAGCCCCCTACAATGAGCAGTTCTTC. Translation gives CASSQAEGEGPAPYNEQFF.